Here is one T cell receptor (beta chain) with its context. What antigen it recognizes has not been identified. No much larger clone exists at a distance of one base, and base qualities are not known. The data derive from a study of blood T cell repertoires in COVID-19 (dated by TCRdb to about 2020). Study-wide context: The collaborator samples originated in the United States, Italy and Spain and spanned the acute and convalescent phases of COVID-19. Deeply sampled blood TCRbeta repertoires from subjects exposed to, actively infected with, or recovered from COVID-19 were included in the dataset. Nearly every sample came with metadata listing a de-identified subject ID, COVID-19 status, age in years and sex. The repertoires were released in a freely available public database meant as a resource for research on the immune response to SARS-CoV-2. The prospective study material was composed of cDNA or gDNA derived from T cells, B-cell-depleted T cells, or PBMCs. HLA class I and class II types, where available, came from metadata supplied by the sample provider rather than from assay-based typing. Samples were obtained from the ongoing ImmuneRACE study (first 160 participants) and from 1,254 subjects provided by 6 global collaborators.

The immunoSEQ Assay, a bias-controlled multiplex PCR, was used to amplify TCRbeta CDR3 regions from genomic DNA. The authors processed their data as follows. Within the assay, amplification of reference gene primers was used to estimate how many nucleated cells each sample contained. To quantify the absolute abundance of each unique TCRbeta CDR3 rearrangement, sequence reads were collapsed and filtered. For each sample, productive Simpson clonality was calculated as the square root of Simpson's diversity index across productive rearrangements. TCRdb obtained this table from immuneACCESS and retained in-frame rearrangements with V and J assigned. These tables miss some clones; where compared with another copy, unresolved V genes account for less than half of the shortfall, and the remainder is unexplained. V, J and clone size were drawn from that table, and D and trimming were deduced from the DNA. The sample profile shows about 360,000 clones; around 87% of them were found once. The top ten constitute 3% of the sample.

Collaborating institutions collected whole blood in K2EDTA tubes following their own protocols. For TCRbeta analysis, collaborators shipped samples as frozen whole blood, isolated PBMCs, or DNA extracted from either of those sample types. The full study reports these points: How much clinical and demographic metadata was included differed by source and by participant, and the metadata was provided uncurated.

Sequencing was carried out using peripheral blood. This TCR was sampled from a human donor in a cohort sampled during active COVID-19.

DNA sequence: TGTGCCAGCAGCCCAAGGAGCGGTTACGACAATGAGCAGTTCTTC. The encoded protein is CASSPRSGYDNEQFF. The sequence joins TRBV14 to TRBJ2-1, and possibly TRBD2, on 5 matching bases. The CDR3 runs 15 amino acids, cysteine and phenylalanine included. The CDR3 DNA has 45 bases and is translated from base 1. Trimming at the junction amounts to 4 bases on V and 5 bases on J, and the germline ends lie 15 bases apart. Reading the germline V gene gives CDR1 SGHDN and CDR2 FVKESK. The reference TRBV14 and TRBJ2-1 proteins fill in what lies around the CDR3, so the full variable domain reads EAGVTQFPSHSVIEKGQTVTLRCDPISGHDNLYWYRRVMGKEIKFLLHFVKESKQDESGMPNNRFLAERTGGTYSTLKVQPAELEDSGVYFCASSPRSGYDNEQFFGPGTRLTVL.